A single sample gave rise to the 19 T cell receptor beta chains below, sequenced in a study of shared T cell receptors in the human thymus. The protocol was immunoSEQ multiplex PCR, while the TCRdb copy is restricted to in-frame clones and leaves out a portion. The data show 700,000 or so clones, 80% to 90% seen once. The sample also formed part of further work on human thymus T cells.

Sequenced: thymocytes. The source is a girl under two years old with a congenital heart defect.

CDR3: CASSARPYANYGYTF. The CDR3 bases are TGTGCCAGCAGCGCCAGGCCCTATGCTAACTATGGCTACACCTTC. The V call is TRBV5-4, the J call TRBJ1-2, with D unresolved. Germline V gives CDR1 SGHNT, CDR2 YYREEE (reference sequence). Trimming shortened V by 4 bases and J by 0 bases, and 13 bases separated the two germline ends. The CDR3 spans 15 residues. The complete variable domain, with remaining parts taken from reference TRBV5-4 and TRBJ1-2, reads ETGVTQSPTHLIKTRGQQVTLRCSSQSGHNTVSWYQQALGQGPQFIFQYYREEENGRGNFPPRFSGLQFPNYSSELNVNALELDDSALYLCASSARPYANYGYTFGSGTRLTVV.

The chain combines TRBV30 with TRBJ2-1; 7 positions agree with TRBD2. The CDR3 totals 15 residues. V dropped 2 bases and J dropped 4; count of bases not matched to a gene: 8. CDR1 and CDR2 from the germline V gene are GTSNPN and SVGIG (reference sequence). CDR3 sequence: CAWSSTGGQYNEQFF. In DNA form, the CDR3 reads TGTGCCTGGAGTTCGACGGGAGGTCAGTACAATGAGCAGTTCTTC. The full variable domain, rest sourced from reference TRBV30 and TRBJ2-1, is SQTIHQWPATLVQPVGSPLSLECTVEGTSNPNLYWYRQAAGRGLQLLFYSVGIGQISSEVPQNLSASRPQDRQFILSSKKLLLSDSGFYLCAWSSTGGQYNEQFFGPGTRLTVL.

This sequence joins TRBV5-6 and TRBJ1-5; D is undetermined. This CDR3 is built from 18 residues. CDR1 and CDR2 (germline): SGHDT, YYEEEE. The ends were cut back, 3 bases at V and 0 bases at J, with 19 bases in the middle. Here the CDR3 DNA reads TGTGCCAGCAGCTCCACTAACCTGACCTTTACTAGCAATCAGCCCCAGCATTTT. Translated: CASSSTNLTFTSNQPQHF. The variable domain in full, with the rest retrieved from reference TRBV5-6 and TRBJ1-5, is DAGVTQSPTHLIKTRGQQVTLRCSPKSGHDTVSWYQQALGQGPQFIFQYYEEEERQRGNFPDRFSGHQFPNYSSELNVNALLLGDSALYLCASSSTNLTFTSNQPQHFGDGTRLSIL.

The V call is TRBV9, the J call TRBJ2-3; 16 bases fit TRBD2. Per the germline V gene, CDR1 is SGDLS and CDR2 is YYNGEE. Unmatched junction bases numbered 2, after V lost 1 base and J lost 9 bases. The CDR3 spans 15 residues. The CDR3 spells CASSVPGLAGGTQYF. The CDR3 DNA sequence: TGTGCCAGCAGCGTACCGGGACTAGCGGGGGGGACGCAGTATTTT. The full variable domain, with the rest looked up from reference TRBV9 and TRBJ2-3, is DSGVTQTPKHLITATGQRVTLRCSPRSGDLSVYWYQQSLDQGLQFLIQYYNGEERAKGNILERFSAQQFPDLHSELNLSSLELGDSALYFCASSVPGLAGGTQYFGPGTRLTVL.

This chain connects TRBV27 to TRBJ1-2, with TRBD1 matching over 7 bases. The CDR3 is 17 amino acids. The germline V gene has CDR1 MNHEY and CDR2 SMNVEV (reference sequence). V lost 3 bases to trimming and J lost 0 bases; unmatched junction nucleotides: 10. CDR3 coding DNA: TGTGCCAGCAGTTTTATCGATACGGGGACAGCTAACTATGGCTACACCTTC. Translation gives CASSFIDTGTANYGYTF.

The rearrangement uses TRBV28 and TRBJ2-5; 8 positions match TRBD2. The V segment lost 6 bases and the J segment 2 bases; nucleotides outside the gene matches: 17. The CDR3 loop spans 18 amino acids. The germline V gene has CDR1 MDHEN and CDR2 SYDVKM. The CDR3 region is CASSPLTSGGSGQETQYF. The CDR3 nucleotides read TGTGCCAGCAGCCCCCTCACTAGCGGAGGATCGGGGCAAGAGACCCAGTACTTC.

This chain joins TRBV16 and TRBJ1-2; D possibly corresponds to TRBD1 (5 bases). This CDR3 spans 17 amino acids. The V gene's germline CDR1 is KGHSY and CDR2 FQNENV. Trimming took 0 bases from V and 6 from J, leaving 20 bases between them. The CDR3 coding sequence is TGTGCCAGCAGCCAATCCAACTCAGGGAGGAGGGCAGATGGCTACACCTTC. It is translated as CASSQSNSGRRADGYTF. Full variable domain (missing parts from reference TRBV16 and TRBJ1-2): GEEVAQTPKHLVRGEGQKAKLYCAPIKGHSYVFWYQQVLKNEFKFLISFQNENVFDETGMPKERFSAKCLPNSPCSLEIQATKLEDSAVYFCASSQSNSGRRADGYTFGSGTRLTVV.

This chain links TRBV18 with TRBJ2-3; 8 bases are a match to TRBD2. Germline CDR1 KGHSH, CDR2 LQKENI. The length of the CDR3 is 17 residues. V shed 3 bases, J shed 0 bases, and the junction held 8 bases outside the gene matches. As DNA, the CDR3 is TGTGCCAGCTCACCCCTCCCCGTAGCGGGGAGCACAGATACGCAGTATTTT. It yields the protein CASSPLPVAGSTDTQYF.

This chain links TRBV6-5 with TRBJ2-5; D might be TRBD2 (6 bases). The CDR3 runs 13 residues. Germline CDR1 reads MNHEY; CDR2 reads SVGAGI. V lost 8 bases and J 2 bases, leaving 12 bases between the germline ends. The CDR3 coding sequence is TGTGCCAGCGAGGGCGCGGGACAAGAGACCCAGTACTTC. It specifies CASEGAGQETQYF.

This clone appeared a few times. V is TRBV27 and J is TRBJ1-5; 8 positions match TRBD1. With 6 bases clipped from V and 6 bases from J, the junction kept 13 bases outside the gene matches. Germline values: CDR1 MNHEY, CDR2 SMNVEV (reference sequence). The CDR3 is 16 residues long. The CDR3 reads CASSPRTGNQCQPQHF. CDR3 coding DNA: TGTGCCAGCAGCCCCCGGACAGGGAATCAGTGTCAGCCCCAGCATTTT.

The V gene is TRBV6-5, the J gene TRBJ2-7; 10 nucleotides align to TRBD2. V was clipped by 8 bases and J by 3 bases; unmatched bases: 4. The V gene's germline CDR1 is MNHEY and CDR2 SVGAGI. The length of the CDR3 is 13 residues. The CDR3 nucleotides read TGTGCCAGCGCGCTAGCGGGAGACTACGAGCAGTACTTC. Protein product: CASALAGDYEQYF.

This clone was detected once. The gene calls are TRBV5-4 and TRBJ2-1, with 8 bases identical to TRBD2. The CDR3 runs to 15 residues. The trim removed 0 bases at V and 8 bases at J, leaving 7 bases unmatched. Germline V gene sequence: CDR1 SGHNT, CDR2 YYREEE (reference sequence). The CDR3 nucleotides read TGTGCCAGCAGCTTGGTCTCGGGGGGGGCCCATGAGCAGTTCTTC. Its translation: CASSLVSGGAHEQFF.

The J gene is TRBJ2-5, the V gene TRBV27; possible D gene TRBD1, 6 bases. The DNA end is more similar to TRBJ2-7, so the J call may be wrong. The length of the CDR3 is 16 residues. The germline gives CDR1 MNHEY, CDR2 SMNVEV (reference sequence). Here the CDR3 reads CASRPGPTGNLNEQYF. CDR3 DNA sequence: TGTGCCAGCAGGCCGGGCCCTACAGGGAATCTAAACGAGCAGTACTTC.

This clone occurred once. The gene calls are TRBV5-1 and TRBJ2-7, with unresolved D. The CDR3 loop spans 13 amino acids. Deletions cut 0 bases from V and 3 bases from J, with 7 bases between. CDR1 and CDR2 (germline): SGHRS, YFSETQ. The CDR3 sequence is CASSLAVNYEQYF. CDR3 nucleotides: TGCGCCAGCAGCTTGGCGGTTAACTACGAGCAGTACTTC.

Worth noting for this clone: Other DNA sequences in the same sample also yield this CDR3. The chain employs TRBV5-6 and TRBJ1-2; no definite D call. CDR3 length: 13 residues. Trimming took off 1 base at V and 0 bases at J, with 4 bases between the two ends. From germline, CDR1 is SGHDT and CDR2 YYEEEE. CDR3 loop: CASSLSANYGYTF. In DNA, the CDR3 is TGTGCCAGCAGCTTGTCGGCTAACTATGGCTACACCTTC. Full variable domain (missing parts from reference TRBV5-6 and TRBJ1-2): DAGVTQSPTHLIKTRGQQVTLRCSPKSGHDTVSWYQQALGQGPQFIFQYYEEEERQRGNFPDRFSGHQFPNYSSELNVNALLLGDSALYLCASSLSANYGYTFGSGTRLTVV.

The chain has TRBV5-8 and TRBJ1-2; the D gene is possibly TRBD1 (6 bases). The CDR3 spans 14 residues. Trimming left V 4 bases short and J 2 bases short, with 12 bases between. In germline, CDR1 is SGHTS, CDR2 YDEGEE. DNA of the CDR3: TGTGCCAGCAGCCGTGCAACAGGGAACTATGGCTACACCTTC. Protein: CASSRATGNYGYTF.

The CDR3 is CASSDPGSGGNEQFF. The CDR3 DNA sequence: TGCGCCAGCAGTGATCCGGGGTCAGGGGGCAATGAGCAGTTCTTC. V usage is TRBV10-1 and J usage is TRBJ2-1, with TRBD1 matching over 7 bases. The CDR3 covers 15 residues. V was clipped by 3 bases and J by 6 bases; unmatched bases: 8. Per germline, CDR1 WNHNN and CDR2 SYGVQD (reference sequence).

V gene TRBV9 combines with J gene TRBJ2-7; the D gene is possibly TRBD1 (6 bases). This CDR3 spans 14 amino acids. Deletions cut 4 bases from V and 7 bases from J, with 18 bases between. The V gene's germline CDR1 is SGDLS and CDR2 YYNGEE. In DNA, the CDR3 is TGTGCCAGCAGCACGGACAGTCCCTCCGGGGAGCAGTACTTC. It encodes CASSTDSPSGEQYF.

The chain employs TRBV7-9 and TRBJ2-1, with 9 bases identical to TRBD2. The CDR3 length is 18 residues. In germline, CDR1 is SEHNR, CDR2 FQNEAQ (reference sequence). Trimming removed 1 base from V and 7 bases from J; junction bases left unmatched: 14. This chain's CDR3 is CASSLVGGTAGGPNEQFF. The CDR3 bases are TGTGCCAGCAGCTTAGTAGGCGGTACCGCGGGGGGGCCGAATGAGCAGTTCTTC.